This TCR beta chain was obtained from a study of T cell repertoires in cytomegalovirus infection. CDR3 length: 15 residues. With 3 bases removed from V and 2 bases from J, the gap between germline ends came to 12 bases. CDR1 MDHEN and CDR2 SYDVKM come from the germline V gene. TCRdb re-called the reads with MiXCR, one entry per CDR3 protein. Of about 920,000 distinct CDR3 sequences detected, about a third appear once; the ten largest clones hold 13%. This clonotype was detected only a few times. Its antigen is unknown. The chain uses TRBV28 and TRBJ2-3; D gene uncertain. The material sequenced was cultured CD8+ T cells from PBMCs, taken from culture after CMV antigen stimulation. The clonotype originates from a human donor in good health (CMV status not recorded). Some clones in this sample may be carry-over from other donors' samples. This chain's CDR3 is CASSLLSGYTDTQYF. CDR3 nucleotide sequence: TGTGCCAGCAGTTTGTTGTCAGGTTACACAGATACGCAGTATTTT.